What follows is one T cell receptor beta chain and its context. What it binds is unknown. Using immunoSEQ multiplex PCR, the repertoire was profiled, and TCRdb retains in-frame clones only, with some absent. The table lists under 20,000 clones, more than 70% of them singletons, with about a tenth in the top ten. The data are from a study of chemoradiotherapy in HPV16-positive cancers. On the study more broadly: A couple of HPV16-positive patients' cells yielded candidate HPV-specific clones and common motifs.

Over chemoradiotherapy, repertoires were sampled more than once. Study-wide points: During treatment, candidate HPV-specific clones and E7-related motifs expanded in tumor. For HPV16-positive patients, expanding HPV-responsive T cells associated with longer recurrence-free survival.

This TCR derives from a human donor with HPV-associated anogenital cancer. The sample was gathered from a patient who underwent chemoradiotherapy.

CDR3 in amino acids: CASSSGSGGTQYF. DNA for the CDR3: TGTGCCAGCAGCTCAGGAAGCGGCGGTACGCAGTATTTT. The J gene is TRBJ2-3, the V gene TRBV7-8; TRBD2 might be the D (5 bases). The V end was cut by 4 bases, the J end by 8 bases, with 13 bases between. Germline V gene lookup returns CDR1 SGHVS and CDR2 FQNEAQ. The CDR3 is 13 amino acids.